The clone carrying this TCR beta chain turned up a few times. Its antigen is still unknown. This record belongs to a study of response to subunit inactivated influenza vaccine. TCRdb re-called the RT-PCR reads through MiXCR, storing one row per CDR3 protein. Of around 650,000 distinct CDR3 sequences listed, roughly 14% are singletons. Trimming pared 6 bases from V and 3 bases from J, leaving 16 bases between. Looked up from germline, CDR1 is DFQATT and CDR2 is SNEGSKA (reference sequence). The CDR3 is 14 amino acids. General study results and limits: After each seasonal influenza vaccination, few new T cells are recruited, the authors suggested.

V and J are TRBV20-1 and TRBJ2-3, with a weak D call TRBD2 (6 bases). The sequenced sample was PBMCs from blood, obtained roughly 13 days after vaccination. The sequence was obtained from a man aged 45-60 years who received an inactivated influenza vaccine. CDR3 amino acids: CSAKTSGVTDTQYF. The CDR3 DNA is TGCAGTGCAAAGACTAGTGGGGTGACAGATACGCAGTATTTT.